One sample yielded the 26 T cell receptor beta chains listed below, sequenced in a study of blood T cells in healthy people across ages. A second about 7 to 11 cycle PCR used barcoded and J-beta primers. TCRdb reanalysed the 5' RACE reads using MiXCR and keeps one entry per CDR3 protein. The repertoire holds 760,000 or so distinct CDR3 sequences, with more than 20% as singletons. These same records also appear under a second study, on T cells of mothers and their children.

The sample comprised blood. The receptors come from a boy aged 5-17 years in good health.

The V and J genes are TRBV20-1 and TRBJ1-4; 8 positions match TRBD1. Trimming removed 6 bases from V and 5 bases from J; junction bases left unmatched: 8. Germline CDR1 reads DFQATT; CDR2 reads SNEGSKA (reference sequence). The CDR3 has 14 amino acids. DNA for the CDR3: TGCAGTGCCCCGACAGGGGCGAAGAATGAAAAACTGTTTTTT. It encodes CSAPTGAKNEKLFF.

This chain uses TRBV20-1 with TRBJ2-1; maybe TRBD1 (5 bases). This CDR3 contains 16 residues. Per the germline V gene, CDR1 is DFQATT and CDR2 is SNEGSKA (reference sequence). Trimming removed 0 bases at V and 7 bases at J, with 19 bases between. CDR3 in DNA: TGCAGTGCTAGAGAATTTGACAGCGAGGCGTGGAATGAGCAGTTCTTC. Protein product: CSAREFDSEAWNEQFF.

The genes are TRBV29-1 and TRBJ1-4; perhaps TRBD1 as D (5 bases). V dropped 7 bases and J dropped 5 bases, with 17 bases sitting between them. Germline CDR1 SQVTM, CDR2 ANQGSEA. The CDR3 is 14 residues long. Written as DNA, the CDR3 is TGCAGCGCGCTACCGGGACTGAACAATGAAAAACTGTTTTTT. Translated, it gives CSALPGLNNEKLFF. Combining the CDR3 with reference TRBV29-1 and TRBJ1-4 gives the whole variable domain SAVISQKPSRDICQRGTSLTIQCQVDSQVTMMFWYRQQPGQSLTLIATANQGSEATYESGFVIDKFPISRPNLTFSTLTVSNMSPEDSSIYLCSALPGLNNEKLFFGSGTQLSVL.

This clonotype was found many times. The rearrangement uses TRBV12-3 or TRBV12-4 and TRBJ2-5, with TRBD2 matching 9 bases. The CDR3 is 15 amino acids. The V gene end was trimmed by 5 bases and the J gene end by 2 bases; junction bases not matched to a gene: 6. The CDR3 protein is CASSLGTSRQETQYF. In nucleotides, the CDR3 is TGTGCCAGCAGTCTGGGGACTAGCAGACAAGAGACCCAGTACTTC.

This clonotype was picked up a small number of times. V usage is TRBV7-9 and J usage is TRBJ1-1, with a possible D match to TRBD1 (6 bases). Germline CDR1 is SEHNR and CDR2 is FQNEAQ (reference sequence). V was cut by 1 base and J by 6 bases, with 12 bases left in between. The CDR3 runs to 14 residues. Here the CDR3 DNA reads TGTGCCAGCAGCTTAGGGTGGGGGGCCGCTGAAGCTTTCTTT. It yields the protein CASSLGWGAAEAFF. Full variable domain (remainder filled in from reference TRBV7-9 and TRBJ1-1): DTGVSQNPRHKITKRGQNVTFRCDPISEHNRLYWYRQTLGQGPEFLTYFQNEAQLEKSRLLSDRFSAERPKGSFSTLEIQRTEQGDSAMYLCASSLGWGAAEAFFGQGTRLTVV.

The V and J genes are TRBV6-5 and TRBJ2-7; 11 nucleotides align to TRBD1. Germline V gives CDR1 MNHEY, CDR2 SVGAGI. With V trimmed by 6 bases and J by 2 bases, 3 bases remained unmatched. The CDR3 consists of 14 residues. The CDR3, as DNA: TGTGCCAGCAGGACGGGACAGGGGGCCTACGAGCAGTACTTC. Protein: CASRTGQGAYEQYF.

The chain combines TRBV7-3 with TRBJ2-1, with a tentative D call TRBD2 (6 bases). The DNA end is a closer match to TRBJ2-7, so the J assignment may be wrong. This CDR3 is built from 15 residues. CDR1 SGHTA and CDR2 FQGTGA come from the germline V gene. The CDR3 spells CASSPFPGEGYEQYF. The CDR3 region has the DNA TGTGCCAGCAGCCCGTTCCCGGGAGAAGGCTACGAGCAGTACTTC.

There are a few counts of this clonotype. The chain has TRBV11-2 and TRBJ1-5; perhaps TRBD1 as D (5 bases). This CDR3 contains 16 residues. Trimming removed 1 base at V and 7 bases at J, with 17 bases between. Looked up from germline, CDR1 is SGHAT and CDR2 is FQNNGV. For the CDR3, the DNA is TGTGCCAGCAGCTTAGGGGAGGGGAAGGGGAAACAGCCCCAGCATTTT. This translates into CASSLGEGKGKQPQHF.

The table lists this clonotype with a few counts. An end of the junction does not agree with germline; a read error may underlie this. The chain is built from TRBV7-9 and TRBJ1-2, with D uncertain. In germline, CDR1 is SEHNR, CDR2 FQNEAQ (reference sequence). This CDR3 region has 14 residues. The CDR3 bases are TGTGCCAGCAGCCAGGACGGAGAACTCTATGGCTACGCCTTC. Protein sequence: CASSQDGELYGYAF.

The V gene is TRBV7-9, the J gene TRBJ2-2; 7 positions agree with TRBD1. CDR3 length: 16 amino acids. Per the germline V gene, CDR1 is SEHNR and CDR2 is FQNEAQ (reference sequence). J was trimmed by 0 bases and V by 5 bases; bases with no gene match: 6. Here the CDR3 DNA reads TGTGCCAGCAGCGAGTCCGGGACAGCGAACACCGGGGAGCTGTTTTTT. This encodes CASSESGTANTGELFF.

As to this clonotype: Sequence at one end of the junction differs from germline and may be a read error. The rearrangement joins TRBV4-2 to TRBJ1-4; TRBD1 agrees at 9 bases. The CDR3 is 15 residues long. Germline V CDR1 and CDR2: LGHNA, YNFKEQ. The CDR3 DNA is TGTGCCAGCAGCCAAGTGGACAGGGGAGGTGAAAAACCGTTTTTT. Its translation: CASSQVDRGGEKPFF.

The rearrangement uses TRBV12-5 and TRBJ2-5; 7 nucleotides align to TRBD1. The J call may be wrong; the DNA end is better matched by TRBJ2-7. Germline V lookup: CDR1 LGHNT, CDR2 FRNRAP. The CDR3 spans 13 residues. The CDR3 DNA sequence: TGTGCTAGTGGGCACAAAACAGGGGACGAGCAGTACTTC. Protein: CASGHKTGDEQYF.

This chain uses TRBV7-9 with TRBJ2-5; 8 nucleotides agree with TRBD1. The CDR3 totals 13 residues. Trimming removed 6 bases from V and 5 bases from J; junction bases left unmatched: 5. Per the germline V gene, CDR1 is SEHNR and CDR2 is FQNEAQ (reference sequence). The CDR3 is CASSTGGVETQYF. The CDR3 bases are TGTGCCAGCAGTACAGGGGGAGTGGAGACCCAGTACTTC.

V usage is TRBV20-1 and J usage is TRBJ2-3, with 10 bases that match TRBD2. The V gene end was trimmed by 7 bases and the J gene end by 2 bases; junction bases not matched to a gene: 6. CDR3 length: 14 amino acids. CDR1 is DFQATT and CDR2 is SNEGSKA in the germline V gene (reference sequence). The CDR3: CSVQREGNTDTQYF. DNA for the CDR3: TGCAGTGTCCAGCGGGAGGGGAACACAGATACGCAGTATTTT.

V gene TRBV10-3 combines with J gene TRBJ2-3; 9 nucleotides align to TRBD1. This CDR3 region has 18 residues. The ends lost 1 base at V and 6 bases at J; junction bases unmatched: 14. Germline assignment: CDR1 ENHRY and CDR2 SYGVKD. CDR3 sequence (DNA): TGTGCCATCAGTGAGTTTTGGACAGGGGTTAGTGGCGCGGATACGCAGTATTTT. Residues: CAISEFWTGVSGADTQYF.

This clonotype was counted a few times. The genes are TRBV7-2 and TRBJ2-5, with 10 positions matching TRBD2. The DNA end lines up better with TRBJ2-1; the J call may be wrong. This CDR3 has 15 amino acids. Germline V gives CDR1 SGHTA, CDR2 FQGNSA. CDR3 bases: TGTGCCAGCAGCTTATCAGCGGGGGGGCATCATGAGCAGTTCTTC. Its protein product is CASSLSAGGHHEQFF.

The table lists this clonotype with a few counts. The CDR3 reads CASSSNTGTSHYNEQFF. In nucleotides, the CDR3 is TGTGCCAGCAGCTCGAACACCGGGACTAGCCATTACAATGAGCAGTTCTTC. The chain couples TRBV7-9 to TRBJ2-1; 9 bases line up with TRBD2. V dropped 4 bases and J dropped 4; count of bases not matched to a gene: 11. Germline V gene lookup returns CDR1 SEHNR and CDR2 FQNEAQ (reference sequence). The CDR3 length is 17 residues. The full variable domain, with the rest looked up from reference TRBV7-9 and TRBJ2-1, is DTGVSQNPRHKITKRGQNVTFRCDPISEHNRLYWYRQTLGQGPEFLTYFQNEAQLEKSRLLSDRFSAERPKGSFSTLEIQRTEQGDSAMYLCASSSNTGTSHYNEQFFGPGTRLTVL.

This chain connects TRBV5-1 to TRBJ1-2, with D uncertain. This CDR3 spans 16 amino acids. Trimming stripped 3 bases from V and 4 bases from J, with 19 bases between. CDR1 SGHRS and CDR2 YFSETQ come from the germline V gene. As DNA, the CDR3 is TGCGCCAGCAGCTCCGAAACCGCCACTGGGCCCTATGGCTACACCTTC. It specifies CASSSETATGPYGYTF.

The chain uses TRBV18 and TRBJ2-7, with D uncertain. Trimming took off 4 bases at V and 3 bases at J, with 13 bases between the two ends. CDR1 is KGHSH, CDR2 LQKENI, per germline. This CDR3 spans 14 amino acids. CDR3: CASSRGRDRYEQYF. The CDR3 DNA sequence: TGTGCCAGCTCACGGGGTAGGGATCGCTACGAGCAGTACTTC.

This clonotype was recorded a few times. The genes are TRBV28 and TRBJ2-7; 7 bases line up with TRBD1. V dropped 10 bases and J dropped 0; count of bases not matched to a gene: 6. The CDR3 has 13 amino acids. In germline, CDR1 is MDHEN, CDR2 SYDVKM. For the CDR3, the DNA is TGTGCCACCCGGGGACAGAGCTCCTACGAGCAGTACTTC. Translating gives CATRGQSSYEQYF.

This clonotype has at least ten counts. The CDR3 loop reads CSARDPGRETQYF. Here the CDR3 DNA reads TGCAGTGCTAGAGATCCGGGTCGGGAGACCCAGTACTTC. The V call is TRBV20-1, the J call TRBJ2-5; D gene ambiguous. V dropped 0 bases and J dropped 5 bases, with 10 bases sitting between them. Germline CDR1 DFQATT, CDR2 SNEGSKA (reference sequence). The CDR3 runs 13 residues.

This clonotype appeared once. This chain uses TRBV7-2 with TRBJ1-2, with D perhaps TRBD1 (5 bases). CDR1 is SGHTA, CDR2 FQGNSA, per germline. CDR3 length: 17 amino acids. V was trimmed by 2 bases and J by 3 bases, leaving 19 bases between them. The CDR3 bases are TGTGCCAGCAGCTTAACGGACGGGGGATTGAGAGACTATGGCTACACCTTC. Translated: CASSLTDGGLRDYGYTF.

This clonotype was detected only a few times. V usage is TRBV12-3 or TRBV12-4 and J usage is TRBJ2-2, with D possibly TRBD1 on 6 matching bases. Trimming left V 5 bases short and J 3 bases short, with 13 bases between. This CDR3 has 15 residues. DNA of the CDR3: TGTGCCAGCAGTCAGGCAGGGGCCTACACCGGGGAGCTGTTTTTT. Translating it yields CASSQAGAYTGELFF.

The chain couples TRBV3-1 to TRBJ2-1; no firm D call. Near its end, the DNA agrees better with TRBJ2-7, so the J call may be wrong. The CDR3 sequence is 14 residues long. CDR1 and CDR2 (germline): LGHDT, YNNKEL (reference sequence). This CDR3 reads CASSQVLQSYEQYF. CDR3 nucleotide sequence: TGTGCCAGCAGCCAAGTTTTGCAGTCCTACGAGCAGTACTTC.

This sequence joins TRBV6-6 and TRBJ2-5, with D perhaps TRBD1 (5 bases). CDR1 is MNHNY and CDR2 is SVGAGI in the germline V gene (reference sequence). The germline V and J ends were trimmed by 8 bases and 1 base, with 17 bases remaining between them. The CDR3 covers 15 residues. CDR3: CASRPTPDIQETQYF. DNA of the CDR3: TGTGCCAGCCGACCAACCCCGGACATCCAAGAGACCCAGTACTTC.

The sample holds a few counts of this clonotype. The CDR3 region is CSVEDMGQGLEQFF. CDR3 sequence (DNA): TGCAGCGTTGAAGATATGGGACAGGGTTTGGAGCAGTTCTTC. The gene calls are TRBV29-1 and TRBJ2-1; the match to TRBD1 covers 9 bases. V shed 0 bases, J shed 10 bases, and the junction held 7 bases outside the gene matches. The germline CDR1 and CDR2 sequences are SQVTM and ANQGSEA. CDR3 size: 14 residues.